The 4 T cell receptor beta chains below all came from one sample that was sequenced in a study of T and B cells in COVID-19 patients. Multiplex PCR with BIOMED2 TRB-A/B primer pools amplified TRB rearrangements. TCRdb fed the multiplex PCR reads into MiXCR, producing one record per CDR3 protein. The sample lists about 20,000 distinct CDR3 sequences; 25% to 35% were seen once. Each TRB amplification used 250-500 ng of genomic DNA from blood. The sequencing sample was made of blood. These receptors originate from a human donor who had recovered from COVID-19.

The chain employs TRBV29-1 and TRBJ2-5; weak D call: TRBD1 (7 bases). This CDR3 contains 11 residues. V lost 7 bases and J lost 5, with 11 bases in between. CDR1 is SQVTM and CDR2 is ANQGSEA in the germline V gene. This chain's CDR3 is CSARGVETQYF. The CDR3 bases are TGCAGCGCCAGGGGGGTGGAGACCCAGTACTTC.

CDR3 bases: TGTGCCAGCAGCCCTGGGACAGGCTACGAACTCCTCACCTTC. Translation gives CASSPGTGYELLTF. The genes are TRBV5-4 and TRBJ1-2, with 8 positions matching TRBD1. V dropped 4 bases and J dropped 13; count of bases not matched to a gene: 15. CDR3 length: 14 residues. Germline V CDR1 and CDR2: SGHNT, YYREEE (reference sequence).

The chain recombines TRBV12-3 or TRBV12-4 with TRBJ2-5; no clear D gene. This CDR3 has 13 residues. V lost 6 bases and J 4 bases, leaving 12 bases between the germline ends. Here the CDR3 DNA reads TGTGCCAGCAGCCCTTATCCCCGAGAGACCCAGTACTTC. As protein: CASSPYPRETQYF.

The chain carries TRBV5-6 and TRBJ2-7; D is uncertain. The germline CDR1 and CDR2 sequences are SGHDT and YYEEEE. V lost 0 bases and J 5 bases, leaving 9 bases between the germline ends. This CDR3 has 13 residues. CDR3 in DNA: TGTGCCAGCAGCTTGGGCCGTGGTGACGAGCAGTACTTC. Translated: CASSLGRGDEQYF.